These T cell receptor beta chains were read from a single sample in a study of blood T cell repertoires in COVID-19. Clones were read by immunoSEQ multiplex PCR, and TCRdb kept only the in-frame ones, dropping some. Of roughly 59,000 clones in the sample, 70% to 80% were seen once. The source material was peripheral blood. These receptors were taken from a human donor in a cohort sampled during active COVID-19. CDR3s include the opening cysteine and the closing phenylalanine or tryptophan. A D gene is named only where the DNA matches it firmly. Clone size is shown for a subset of rows, as once, few, many or a class of expanded clone.

J,D,V,length,size,CDR3,DNA
TRBJ2-7,.,TRBV18,14,.,CASSAGQAHYEQYF,TGTGCCAGCTCTGCCGGCCAGGCCCACTACGAGCAGTACTTC
TRBJ2-7,TRBD2,TRBV10-3,14,.,CAISSSGSSYEQYF,TGTGCCATCAGTTCTAGCGGGAGCTCCTACGAGCAGTACTTC
TRBJ2-2,.,TRBV3-1/TRBV3-2,14,.,CASSQVRGSGELFF,TGTGCCAGCAGCCAAGTAAGGGGCTCCGGGGAGCTGTTTTTT
TRBJ2-1,.,TRBV27,13,.,CASSFGSYNEQFF,TGTGCCAGCAGTTTTGGGAGCTACAATGAGCAGTTCTTC
TRBJ1-3,TRBD1,TRBV2,15,.,CASRPGQGSGNTIYF,TGTGCCAGCAGGCCCGGACAGGGGAGCGGAAACACCATATATTTT
TRBJ2-2,.,TRBV5-1,16,few,CASSSVATQNTGELFF,TGCGCCAGCAGCTCCGTAGCGACTCAGAACACCGGGGAGCTGTTTTTT
TRBJ2-3,TRBD1,TRBV7-6,17,few,CASSPYRGLRSTDTQYF,TGTGCCAGCAGCCCGTACAGGGGGCTTAGGAGCACAGATACGCAGTATTTT
TRBJ1-1,.,TRBV16,16,.,CASSQSLGRAVPEAFF,TGTGCCAGCAGCCAATCGTTGGGCAGAGCAGTCCCTGAAGCTTTCTTT
TRBJ2-7,TRBD2,TRBV5-5,15,.,CASSTGLAVSYEQYF,TGTGCCAGCAGCACCGGACTAGCGGTCTCCTACGAGCAGTACTTC
TRBJ2-3,.,TRBV6-5,13,.,CASQGTSTDTQYF,TGTGCCAGCCAAGGGACTAGCACAGATACGCAGTATTTT
TRBJ2-5,.,TRBV4-3,16,.,CASSQDIGAAKVTQYF,TGCGCCAGCAGCCAAGATATTGGAGCGGCAAAGGTGACCCAGTACTTC
TRBJ2-7,TRBD2,TRBV29-1,15,.,CSATKGLAGGYEQYF,TGCAGCGCCACCAAAGGACTAGCGGGGGGATACGAGCAGTACTTC
TRBJ2-1,.,TRBV15,19,.,CATSRGAGRTFRTYNEQFF,TGTGCCACCAGCAGAGGGGCAGGGAGGACATTTCGGACCTACAATGAGCAGTTCTTC
TRBJ2-5,TRBD1,TRBV27,16,.,CASSQPQGGGQETQYF,TGTGCCAGCAGTCAACCACAGGGGGGTGGGCAAGAGACCCAGTACTTC
TRBJ2-1,TRBD2,TRBV5-1,17,.,CASSPGTSGSSYNEQFF,TGCGCCAGCAGCCCCGGGACTAGCGGGAGCTCCTACAATGAGCAGTTCTTC
TRBJ1-2,.,TRBV5-1,15,.,CASSLADRNNYGYTF,TGCGCCAGCAGCTTGGCCGACAGGAATAACTATGGCTACACCTTC
TRBJ2-7,TRBD1,TRBV6-6,14,.,CASSPLDRDHEQYF,TGTGCCAGCAGCCCCCTCGACAGGGACCACGAGCAGTACTTC
TRBJ2-3,TRBD2,TRBV10-3,16,once,CAINDFSRELIDTQYF,TGTGCCATCAATGACTTTTCGCGGGAGTTGATTGATACGCAGTATTTT
TRBJ2-7,TRBD2,TRBV11-2,14,.,CASSLGLASYEQYF,TGTGCCAGCAGCTTAGGACTAGCGAGCTACGAGCAGTACTTC
TRBJ2-1,TRBD2,TRBV7-2,16,.,CASSKLAGSSYNEQFF,TGTGCCAGCAGCAAACTAGCGGGGAGCTCCTACAATGAGCAGTTCTTC
TRBJ2-7,.,TRBV6-2/TRBV6-3,15,.,CASSPWTVRSYEQYF,TGTGCCAGCAGTCCCTGGACAGTTCGCTCCTACGAGCAGTACTTC
TRBJ2-4,.,TRBV11-1,14,.,CASSLGGSKNIQYF,TGTGCCAGCAGCTTAGGAGGGTCCAAAAACATTCAGTACTTC
TRBJ2-1,.,TRBV19,14,.,CASSITRQTAEQFF,TGTGCCAGTAGTATTACTCGTCAAACTGCTGAGCAGTTCTTC